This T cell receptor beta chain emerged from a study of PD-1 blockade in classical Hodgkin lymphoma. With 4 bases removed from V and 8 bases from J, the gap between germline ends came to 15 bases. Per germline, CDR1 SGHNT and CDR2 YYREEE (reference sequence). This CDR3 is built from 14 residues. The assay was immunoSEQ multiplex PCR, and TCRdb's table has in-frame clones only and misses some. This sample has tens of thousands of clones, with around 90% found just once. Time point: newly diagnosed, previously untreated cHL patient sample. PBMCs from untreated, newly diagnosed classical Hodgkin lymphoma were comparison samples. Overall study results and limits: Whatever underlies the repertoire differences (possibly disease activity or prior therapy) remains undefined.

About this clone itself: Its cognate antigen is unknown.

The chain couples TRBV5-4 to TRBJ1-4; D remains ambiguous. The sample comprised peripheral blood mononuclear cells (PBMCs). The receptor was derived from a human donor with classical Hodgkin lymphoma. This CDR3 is CASSPSLEEEKLFF. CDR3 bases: TGTGCCAGCAGCCCGTCACTCGAGGAAGAAAAACTGTTTTTT.